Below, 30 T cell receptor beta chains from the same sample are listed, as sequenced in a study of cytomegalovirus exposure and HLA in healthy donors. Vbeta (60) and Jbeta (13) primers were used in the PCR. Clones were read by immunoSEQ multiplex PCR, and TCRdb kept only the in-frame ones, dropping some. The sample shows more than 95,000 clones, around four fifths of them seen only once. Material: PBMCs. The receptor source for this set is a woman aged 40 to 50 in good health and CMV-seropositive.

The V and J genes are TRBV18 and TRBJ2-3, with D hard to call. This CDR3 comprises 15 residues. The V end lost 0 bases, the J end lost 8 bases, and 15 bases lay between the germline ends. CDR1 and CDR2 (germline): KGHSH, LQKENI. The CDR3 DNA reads TGTGCCAGCTCACCACCTGGAAACGGAGTTCCTACGCAGTATTTT. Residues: CASSPPGNGVPTQYF.

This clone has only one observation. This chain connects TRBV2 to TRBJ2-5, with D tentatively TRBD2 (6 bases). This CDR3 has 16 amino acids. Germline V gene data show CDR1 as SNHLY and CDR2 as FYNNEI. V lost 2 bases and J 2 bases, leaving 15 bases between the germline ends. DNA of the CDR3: TGTGCCAGCAGTGAAATCGTATTGGGACTGCAAGAGACCCAGTACTTC. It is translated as CASSEIVLGLQETQYF. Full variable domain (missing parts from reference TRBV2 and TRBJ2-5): EPEVTQTPSHQVTQMGQEVILRCVPISNHLYFYWYRQILGQKVEFLVSFYNNEISEKSEIFDDQFSVERPDGSNFTLKIRSTKLEDSAMYFCASSEIVLGLQETQYFGPGTRLLVL.

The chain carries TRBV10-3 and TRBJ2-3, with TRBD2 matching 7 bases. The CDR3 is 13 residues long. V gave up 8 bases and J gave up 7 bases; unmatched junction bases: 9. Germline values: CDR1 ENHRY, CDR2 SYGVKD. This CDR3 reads CAIGASGVNTQYF. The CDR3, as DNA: TGTGCCATCGGGGCTAGCGGTGTCAATACGCAGTATTTT.

The CDR3 protein is CASSWSGHTEAFF. CDR3 coding DNA: TGTGCCAGCTCTTGGAGCGGGCACACTGAAGCTTTCTTT. This chain joins TRBV27 and TRBJ1-1; D ambiguous. Trimming pared 8 bases from V and 3 bases from J, leaving 13 bases between. The CDR3 is 13 residues long. Per the germline V gene, CDR1 is MNHEY and CDR2 is SMNVEV (reference sequence).

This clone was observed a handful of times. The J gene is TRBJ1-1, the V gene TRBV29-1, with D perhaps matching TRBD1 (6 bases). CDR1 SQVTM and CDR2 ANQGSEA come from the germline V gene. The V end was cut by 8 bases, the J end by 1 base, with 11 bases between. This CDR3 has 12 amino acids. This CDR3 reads CSLMTGNTEAFF. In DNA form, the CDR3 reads TGCAGCCTTATGACAGGGAACACTGAAGCTTTCTTT.

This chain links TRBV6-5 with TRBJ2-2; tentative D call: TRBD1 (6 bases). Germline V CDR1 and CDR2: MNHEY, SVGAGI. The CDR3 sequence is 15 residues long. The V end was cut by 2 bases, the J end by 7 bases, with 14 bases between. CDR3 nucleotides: TGTGCCAGCAGTTACCGCCAGGGGCCTGTCGGGGAGCTGTTTTTT. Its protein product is CASSYRQGPVGELFF.

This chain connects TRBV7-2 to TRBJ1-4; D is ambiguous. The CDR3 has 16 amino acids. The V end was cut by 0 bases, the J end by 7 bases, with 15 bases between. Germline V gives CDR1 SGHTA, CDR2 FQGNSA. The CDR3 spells CASSLAFRLGGEKLFF. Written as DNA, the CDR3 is TGTGCCAGCAGCTTAGCCTTTAGGTTGGGAGGTGAAAAACTGTTTTTT.

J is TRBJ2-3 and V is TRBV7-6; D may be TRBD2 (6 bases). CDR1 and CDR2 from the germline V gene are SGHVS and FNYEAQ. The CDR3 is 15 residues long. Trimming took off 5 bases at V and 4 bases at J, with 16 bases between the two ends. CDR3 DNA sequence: TGTGCCAGCAGCGCTAGGTGGGGGGAGGCAGATACGCAGTATTTT. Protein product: CASSARWGEADTQYF. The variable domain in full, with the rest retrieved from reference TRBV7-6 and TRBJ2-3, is GAGVSQSPRYKVTKRGQDVALRCDPISGHVSLYWYRQALGQGPEFLTYFNYEAQQDKSGLPNDRFSAERPEGSISTLTIQRTEQRDSAMYRCASSARWGEADTQYFGPGTRLTVL.

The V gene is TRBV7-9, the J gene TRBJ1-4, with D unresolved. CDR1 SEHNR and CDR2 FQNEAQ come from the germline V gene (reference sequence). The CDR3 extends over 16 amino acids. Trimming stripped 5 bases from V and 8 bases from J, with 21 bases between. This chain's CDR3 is CASSPYRNVGGEKLFF. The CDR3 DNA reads TGTGCCAGCAGCCCTTACCGGAACGTGGGAGGGGAAAAACTGTTTTTT.

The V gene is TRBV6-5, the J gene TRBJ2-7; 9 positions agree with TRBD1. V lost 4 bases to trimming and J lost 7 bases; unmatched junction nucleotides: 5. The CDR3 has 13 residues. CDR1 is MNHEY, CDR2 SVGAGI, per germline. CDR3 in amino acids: CASSSRDRDEQYF. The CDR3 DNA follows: TGTGCCAGCAGTTCCCGGGACAGGGATGAGCAGTACTTC.

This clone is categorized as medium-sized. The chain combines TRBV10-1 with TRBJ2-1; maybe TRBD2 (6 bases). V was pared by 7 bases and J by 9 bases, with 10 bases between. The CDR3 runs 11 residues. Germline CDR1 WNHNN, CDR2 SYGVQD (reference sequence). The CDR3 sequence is CASIRGSEQFF. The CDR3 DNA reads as TGCGCCAGCATCCGGGGGAGTGAGCAGTTCTTC.

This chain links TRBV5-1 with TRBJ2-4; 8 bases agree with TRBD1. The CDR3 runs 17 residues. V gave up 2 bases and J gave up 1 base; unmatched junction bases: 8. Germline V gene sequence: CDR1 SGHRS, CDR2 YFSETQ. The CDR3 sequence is CASSFSGGVGAKNIQYF. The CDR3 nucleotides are TGCGCCAGCAGCTTCTCAGGGGGCGTGGGGGCCAAAAACATTCAGTACTTC.

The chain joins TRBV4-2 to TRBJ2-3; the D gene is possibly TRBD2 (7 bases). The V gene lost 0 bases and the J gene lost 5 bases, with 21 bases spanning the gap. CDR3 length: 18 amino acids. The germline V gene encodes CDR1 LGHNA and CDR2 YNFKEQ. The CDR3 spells CASSQERLRRGLRDTQYF. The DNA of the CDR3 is TGTGCCAGCAGCCAAGAGAGACTCCGGCGGGGGCTTAGAGATACGCAGTATTTT.

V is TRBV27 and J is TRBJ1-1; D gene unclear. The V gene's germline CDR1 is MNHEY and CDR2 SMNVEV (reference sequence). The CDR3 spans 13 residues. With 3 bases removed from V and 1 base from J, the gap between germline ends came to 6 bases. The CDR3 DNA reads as TGTGCCAGCAGTTTTGGCGGGAACACTGAAGCTTTCTTT. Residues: CASSFGGNTEAFF.

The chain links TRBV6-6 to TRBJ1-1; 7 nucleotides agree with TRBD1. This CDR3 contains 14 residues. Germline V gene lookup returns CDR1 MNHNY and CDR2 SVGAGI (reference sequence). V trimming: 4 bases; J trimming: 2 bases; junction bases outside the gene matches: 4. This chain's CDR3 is CASSLQGPNTEAFF. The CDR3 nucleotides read TGTGCCAGCAGTTTACAGGGGCCAAACACTGAAGCTTTCTTT.

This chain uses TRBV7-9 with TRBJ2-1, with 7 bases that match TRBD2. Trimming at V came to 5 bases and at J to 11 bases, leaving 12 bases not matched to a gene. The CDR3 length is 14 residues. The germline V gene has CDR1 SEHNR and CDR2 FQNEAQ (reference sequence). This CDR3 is CASSPTAGQGKQFF. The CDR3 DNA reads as TGTGCCAGCAGCCCCACAGCGGGGCAGGGCAAGCAGTTCTTC.

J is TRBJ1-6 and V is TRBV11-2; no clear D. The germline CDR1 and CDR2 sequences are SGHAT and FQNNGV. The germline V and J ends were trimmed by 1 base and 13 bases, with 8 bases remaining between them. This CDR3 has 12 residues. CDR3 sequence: CASSLGGSPLHF. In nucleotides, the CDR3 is TGTGCCAGCAGCTTAGGTGGCTCGCCCCTCCACTTT.

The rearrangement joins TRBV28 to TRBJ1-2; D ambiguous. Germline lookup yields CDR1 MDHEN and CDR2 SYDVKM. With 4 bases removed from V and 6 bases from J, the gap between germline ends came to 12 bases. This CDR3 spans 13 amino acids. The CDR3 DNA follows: TGTGCCAGCAGTTCCTCTATATCTAATGGCTACACCTTC. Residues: CASSSSISNGYTF.

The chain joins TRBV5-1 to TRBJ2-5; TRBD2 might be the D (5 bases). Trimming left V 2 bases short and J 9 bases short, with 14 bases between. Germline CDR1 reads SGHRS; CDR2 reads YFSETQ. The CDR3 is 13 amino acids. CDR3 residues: CASSLLGATAQYF. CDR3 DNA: TGCGCCAGCAGCTTACTAGGAGCGACGGCCCAGTACTTC.

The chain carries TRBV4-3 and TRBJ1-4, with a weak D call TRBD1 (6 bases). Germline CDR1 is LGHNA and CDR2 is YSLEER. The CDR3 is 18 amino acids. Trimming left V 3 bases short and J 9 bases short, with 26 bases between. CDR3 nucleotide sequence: TGCGCCAGCAGCCAGCCCCCTGCAGTTATAAAGGGGGGGCAAAAACTGTTTTTT. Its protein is CASSQPPAVIKGGQKLFF.

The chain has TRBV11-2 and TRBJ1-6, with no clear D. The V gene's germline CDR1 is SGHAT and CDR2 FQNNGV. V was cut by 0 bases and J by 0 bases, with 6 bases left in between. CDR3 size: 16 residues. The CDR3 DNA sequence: TGTGCCAGCAGCTTAGAACGGGGCTCCTATAATTCACCCCTCCACTTT. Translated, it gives CASSLERGSYNSPLHF.

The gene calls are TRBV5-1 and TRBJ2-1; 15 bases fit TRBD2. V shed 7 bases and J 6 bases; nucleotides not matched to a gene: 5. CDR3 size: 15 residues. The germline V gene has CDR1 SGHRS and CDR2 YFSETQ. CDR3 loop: CASSGLAGGPNEQFF. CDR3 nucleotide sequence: TGCGCCAGCTCCGGACTAGCGGGGGGGCCCAATGAGCAGTTCTTC. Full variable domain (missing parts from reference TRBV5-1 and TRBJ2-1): KAGVTQTPRYLIKTRGQQVTLSCSPISGHRSVSWYQQTPGQGLQFLFEYFSETQRNKGNFPGRFSGRQFSNSRSEMNVSTLELGDSALYLCASSGLAGGPNEQFFGPGTRLTVL.

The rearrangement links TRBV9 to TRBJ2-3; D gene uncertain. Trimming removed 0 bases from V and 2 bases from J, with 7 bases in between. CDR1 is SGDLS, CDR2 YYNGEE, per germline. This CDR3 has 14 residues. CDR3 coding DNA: TGTGCCAGCAGCGTAGAAGCTCACACAGATACGCAGTATTTT. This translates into CASSVEAHTDTQYF.

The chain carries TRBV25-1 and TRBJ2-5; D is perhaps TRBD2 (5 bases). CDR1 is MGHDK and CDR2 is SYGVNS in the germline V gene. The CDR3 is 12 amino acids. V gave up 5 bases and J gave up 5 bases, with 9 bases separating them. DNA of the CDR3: TGTGCCAGCAGTTTTCCGGGGGAGACCCAGTACTTC. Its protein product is CASSFPGETQYF.

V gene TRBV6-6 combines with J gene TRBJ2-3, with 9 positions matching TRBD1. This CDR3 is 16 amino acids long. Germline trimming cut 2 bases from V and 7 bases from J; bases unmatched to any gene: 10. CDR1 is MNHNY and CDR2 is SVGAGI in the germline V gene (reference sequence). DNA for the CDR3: TGTGCCAGCAGTTACCCCCCCGGGACAGGGTTAAATACGCAGTATTTT. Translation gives CASSYPPGTGLNTQYF.

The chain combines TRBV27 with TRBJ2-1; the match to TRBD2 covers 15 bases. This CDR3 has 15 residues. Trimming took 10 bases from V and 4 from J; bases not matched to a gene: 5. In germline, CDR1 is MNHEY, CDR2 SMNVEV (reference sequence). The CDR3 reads CATYGLAGGYNEQFF. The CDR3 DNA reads TGTGCCACCTACGGACTAGCGGGGGGGTACAATGAGCAGTTCTTC.

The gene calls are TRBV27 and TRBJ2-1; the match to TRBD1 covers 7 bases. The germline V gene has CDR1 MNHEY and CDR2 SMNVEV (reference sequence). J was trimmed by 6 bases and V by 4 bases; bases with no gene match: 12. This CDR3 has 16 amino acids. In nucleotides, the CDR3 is TGTGCCAGCAGTTCCCAGACAGGGTTAGGAGGCAATGAGCAGTTCTTC. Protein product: CASSSQTGLGGNEQFF.

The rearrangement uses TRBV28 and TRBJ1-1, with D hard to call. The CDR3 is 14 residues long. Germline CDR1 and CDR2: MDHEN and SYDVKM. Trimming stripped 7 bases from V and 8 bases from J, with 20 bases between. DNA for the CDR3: TGTGCCAGCACCACTTATGGGGAATGGGAGGAAGCTTTCTTT. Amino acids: CASTTYGEWEEAFF. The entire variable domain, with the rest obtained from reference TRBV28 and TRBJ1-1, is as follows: DVKVTQSSRYLVKRTGEKVFLECVQDMDHENMFWYRQDPGLGLRLIYFSYDVKMKEKGDIPEGYSVSREKKERFSLILESASTNQTSMYLCASTTYGEWEEAFFGQGTRLTVV.

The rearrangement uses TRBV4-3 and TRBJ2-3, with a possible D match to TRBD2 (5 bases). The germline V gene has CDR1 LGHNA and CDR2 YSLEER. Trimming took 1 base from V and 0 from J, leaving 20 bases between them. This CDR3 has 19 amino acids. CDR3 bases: TGCGCCAGCAGCCAAGGATTTACGGGGATCCATCCTAGCACAGATACGCAGTATTTT. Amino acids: CASSQGFTGIHPSTDTQYF.

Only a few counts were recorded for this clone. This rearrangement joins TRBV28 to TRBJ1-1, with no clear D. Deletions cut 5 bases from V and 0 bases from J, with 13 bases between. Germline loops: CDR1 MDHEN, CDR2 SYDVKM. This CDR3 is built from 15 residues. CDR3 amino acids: CASSQYGFLNTEAFF. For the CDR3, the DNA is TGTGCCAGCAGTCAGTACGGGTTTCTGAACACTGAAGCTTTCTTT.